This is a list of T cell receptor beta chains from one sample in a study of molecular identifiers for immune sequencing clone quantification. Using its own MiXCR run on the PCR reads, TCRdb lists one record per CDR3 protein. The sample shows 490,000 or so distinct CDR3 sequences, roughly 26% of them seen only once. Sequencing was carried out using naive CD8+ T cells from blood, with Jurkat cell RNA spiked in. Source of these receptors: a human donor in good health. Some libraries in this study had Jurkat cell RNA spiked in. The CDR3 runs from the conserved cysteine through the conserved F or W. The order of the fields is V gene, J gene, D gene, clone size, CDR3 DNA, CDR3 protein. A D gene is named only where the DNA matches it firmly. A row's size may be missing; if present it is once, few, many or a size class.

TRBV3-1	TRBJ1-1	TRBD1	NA	TGTGCCAGCAGCCAAGTGGCCGGGACAGGGGGCTTCTTTGGTACTGAAGCTTTCTTT	CASSQVAGTGGFFGTEAFF
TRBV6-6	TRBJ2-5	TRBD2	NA	TGTGCCAGCAGTTACGAACGACTAGCGGAGACCCAGTACTTC	CASSYERLAETQYF
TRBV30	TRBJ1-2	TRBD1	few	TGTGCCTGGAGCGCCGGGACAGGCTCTGGCTACACCTTC	CAWSAGTGSGYTF
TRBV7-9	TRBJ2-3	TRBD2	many	TGTGCCAGCAGGACGGGACTATCCATTGAAGATACGCAGTATTTT	CASRTGLSIEDTQYF
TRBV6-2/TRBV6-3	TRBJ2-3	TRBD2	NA	TGTGCCAGCAGTACCTGGACTAGCGGGAGGGTCCGGGATACGCAGTATTTT	CASSTWTSGRVRDTQYF
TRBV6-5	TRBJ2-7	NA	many	TGTGCCAGCAGTTACGGGGACGTATACGAGCAGTACTTC	CASSYGDVYEQYF
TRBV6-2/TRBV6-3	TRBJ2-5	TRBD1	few	TGTGCCAGCAGTTACTCAAGGTGGGACAGCCACTCCGATTTAGAGACCCAGTACTTC	CASSYSRWDSHSDLETQYF
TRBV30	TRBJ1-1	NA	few	TGTGCCTGGAGTGTACTTCTCTCAGGTTACACTGAAGCTTTCTTT	CAWSVLLSGYTEAFF
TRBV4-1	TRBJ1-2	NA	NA	TGCGCCAGCAGCCAAGTGACAGTTCTTGTCTATGGCTACACCTTC	CASSQVTVLVYGYTF
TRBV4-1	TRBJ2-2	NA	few	TGCGCCAGCAGCCAAGATGATTGGGTTACGTACACCGGGGAGCTGTTTTTT	CASSQDDWVTYTGELFF
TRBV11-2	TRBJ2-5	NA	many	TGTGCCAGCAGATTAGACACTCTCCGGTATGGGGTCCAAGAGACCCAGTACTTC	CASRLDTLRYGVQETQYF
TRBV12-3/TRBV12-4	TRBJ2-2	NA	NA	TGTGCCAGCAGGGAGATTAACACCGGGGAGCTGTTTTTT	CASREINTGELFF
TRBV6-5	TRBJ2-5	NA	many	TGTGCCAGCAGGCGAGGACCCACCCAAGAGACCCAGTACTTC	CASRRGPTQETQYF
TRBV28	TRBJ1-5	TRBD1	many	TGTGCCAGCAGTTTAGGACAGGCCCAGCCCCAGCATTTT	CASSLGQAQPQHF
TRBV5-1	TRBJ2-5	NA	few	TGCGCCAGCAGCTTGGCCGGCGCCCCAGAGACCCAGTACTTC	CASSLAGAPETQYF
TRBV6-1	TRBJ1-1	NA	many	TGTGCCAGCAGTGATGAGGATGTCGTCAGGGCAGCATCTGAAGCTTTCTTT	CASSDEDVVRAASEAFF
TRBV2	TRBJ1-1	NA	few	TGTGCCAGCAACACTGGACGGGGCACTGAAGCTTTCTTT	CASNTGRGTEAFF
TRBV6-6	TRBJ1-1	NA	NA	TGTGCCAGCAGCCCAATGGGAGCGACTGTAGCTTTCTTT	CASSPMGATVAFF
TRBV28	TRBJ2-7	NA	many	TGTGCCAGCAGTTCCCCCGGGGATGAGCAGTACTTC	CASSSPGDEQYF
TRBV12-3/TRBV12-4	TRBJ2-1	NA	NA	TGTGCCAGCAGCCGAGGGCAGCGGTTCTTC	CASSRGQRFF
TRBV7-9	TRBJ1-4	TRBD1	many	TGTGCCAGCAGCTTAGTCGGACAGGATCATGAAAAACTGTTTTTT	CASSLVGQDHEKLFF
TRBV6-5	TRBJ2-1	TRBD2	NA	TGTGCCAGCAGTTCATACCCCGGGACTAGCAATGAGCAGTTCTTC	CASSSYPGTSNEQFF
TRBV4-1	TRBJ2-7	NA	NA	TGCGCCAGCAGCCAGGACAGTGGCACCTACGAGCAGTACTTC	CASSQDSGTYEQYF
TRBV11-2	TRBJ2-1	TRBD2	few	TGTGCCAGCAGCTCCCTCCCGGGACTAGATGCGTCCGGCTCCTACAATGAGCAGTTCTTC	CASSSLPGLDASGSYNEQFF
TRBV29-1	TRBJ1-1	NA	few	TGCAGCGTTCCGACCGGGGGCGCGGACACTGAAGCTTTCTTT	CSVPTGGADTEAFF
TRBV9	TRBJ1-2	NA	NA	TGTGCCAGCAGCGTAGGAAAAGACTATGGCTACACCTTC	CASSVGKDYGYTF
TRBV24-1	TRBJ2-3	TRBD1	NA	TGTGCCACCAGTGATTTTCTACAGGGGGTGCGCACAGATACGCAGTATTTT	CATSDFLQGVRTDTQYF
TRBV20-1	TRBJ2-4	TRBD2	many	TGCAGTGCTAGAGAAGGGACTAGTGCCATTCAGTACTTC	CSAREGTSAIQYF